The 20 T cell receptor beta chains below come from one sample, sequenced in a study of blood T cell repertoires in COVID-19. The table came from immunoSEQ multiplex PCR; TCRdb's copy has only in-frame clones and leaves some out. The table records 40,000 or so clones, 90% of them present only once. Sequences were obtained from peripheral blood. These receptor sequences come from a man in his forties or fifties with active COVID-19.

This clone was observed a single time. V is TRBV24-1 and J is TRBJ2-5; 11 positions agree with TRBD2. V shed 7 bases and J 2 bases; nucleotides not matched to a gene: 8. The CDR3 has 16 residues. Germline CDR1 is KGHDR and CDR2 is SFDVKD. CDR3 sequence reads: CATSDGTSGNQETQYF. The CDR3 DNA follows: TGTGCCACCAGCGACGGGACTAGCGGAAATCAAGAGACCCAGTACTTC.

This chain uses TRBV7-2 with TRBJ1-6, with a tentative D call TRBD1 (5 bases). This CDR3 is 16 amino acids long. Germline-derived CDR1 and CDR2 are SGHTA and FQGNSA. V was cut by 1 base and J by 5 bases, with 12 bases left in between. CDR3 nucleotide sequence: TGTGCCAGCAGCTTAGTATCAGGGATCGATAATTCACCCCTCCACTTT. Protein sequence: CASSLVSGIDNSPLHF. The full variable domain, rest sourced from reference TRBV7-2 and TRBJ1-6, is GAGVSQSPSNKVTEKGKDVELRCDPISGHTALYWYRQSLGQGLEFLIYFQGNSAPDKSGLPSDRFSAERTGGSVSTLTIQRTQQEDSAVYLCASSLVSGIDNSPLHFGNGTRLTVT.

This chain uses TRBV7-3 with TRBJ1-1; D is unresolved. CDR1 is SGHTA, CDR2 FQGTGA, per germline. The CDR3 is 13 residues long. V dropped 1 base and J dropped 3 bases, with 6 bases sitting between them. CDR3 sequence: CASSLNVDTEAFF. CDR3 coding DNA: TGTGCCAGCAGCTTAAACGTAGACACTGAAGCTTTCTTT. Supplemented by reference TRBV7-3 and TRBJ1-1, the full variable domain reads GAGVSQTPSNKVTEKGKYVELRCDPISGHTALYWYRQSLGQGPEFLIYFQGTGAADDSGLPNDRFFAVRPEGSVSTLKIQRTERGDSAVYLCASSLNVDTEAFFGQGTRLTVV.

The rearrangement joins TRBV7-8 to TRBJ2-5, with D maybe TRBD1 (5 bases). The CDR3 is 15 amino acids. Per the germline V gene, CDR1 is SGHVS and CDR2 is FQNEAQ. The germline V and J ends were trimmed by 0 bases and 2 bases, with 10 bases remaining between them. The CDR3 sequence: CASSLAGLVQETQYF. In nucleotides, the CDR3 is TGTGCCAGCAGCTTAGCGGGGCTTGTTCAAGAGACCCAGTACTTC. The variable domain in full, completed from reference TRBV7-8 and TRBJ2-5, reads GAGVSQSPRYKVAKRGQDVALRCDPISGHVSLFWYQQALGQGPEFLTYFQNEAQLDKSGLPSDRFFAERPEGSVSTLKIQRTQQEDSAVYLCASSLAGLVQETQYFGPGTRLLVL.

This clone was found a few times. J is TRBJ1-2 and V is TRBV10-3; 7 nucleotides match TRBD1. Per germline, CDR1 ENHRY and CDR2 SYGVKD. CDR3 length equals 14 residues. Trimming took 6 bases from V and 1 from J; bases not matched to a gene: 5. The CDR3 region is CAIRTGTGNYGYTF. CDR3 DNA: TGTGCCATCAGGACAGGGACCGGTAACTATGGCTACACCTTC.

The gene calls are TRBV2 and TRBJ2-1, with TRBD2 matching over 14 bases. J gave up 6 bases and V 11 bases, and 6 bases lay outside the gene matches. The CDR3 length is 14 residues. The germline V gene encodes CDR1 SNHLY and CDR2 FYNNEI. CDR3 nucleotides: TGTGCCGGGAAGACTAGCGGGGGGGCCAATGAGCAGTTCTTC. Amino acid sequence: CAGKTSGGANEQFF.

In this sample, this clone turned up a few times. V gene TRBV19 combines with J gene TRBJ2-5; 8 bases map to TRBD1. Trimming took 9 bases from V and 4 from J; bases not matched to a gene: 13. Germline V gene sequence: CDR1 LNHDA, CDR2 SQIVND (reference sequence). The CDR3 contains 15 residues. CDR3 sequence: CASRRSGQGGETQYF. CDR3 sequence (DNA): TGTGCCAGCCGTCGTTCAGGACAGGGCGGAGAGACCCAGTACTTC.

This rearrangement joins TRBV6-6 to TRBJ1-5, with 8 positions matching TRBD1. This CDR3 has 13 amino acids. Germline-derived CDR1 and CDR2 are MNHNY and SVGAGI (reference sequence). The junction had 5 bases not matched to a gene; V was cut back by 6 bases and J by 7 bases. DNA of the CDR3: TGTGCCAGCAGGGACAGGGCAAAACAGCCCCAGCATTTT. Amino acid sequence: CASRDRAKQPQHF.

The chain employs TRBV6-2 or TRBV6-3 and TRBJ2-7, with D possibly being TRBD1 (5 bases). Trimming took 2 bases from V and 1 from J, leaving 6 bases between them. Looked up from germline, CDR1 is MNHEY and CDR2 is SVGEGT. This CDR3 comprises 13 residues. The chain's CDR3 is CASSYGQSYEQYF. DNA for the CDR3: TGTGCCAGCAGTTACGGACAATCCTACGAGCAGTACTTC.

The J gene is TRBJ2-2, the V gene TRBV29-1, with a weak D call TRBD1 (8 bases). This CDR3 has 14 amino acids. CDR1 and CDR2 (germline): SQVTM, ANQGSEA. V gave up 5 bases and J gave up 1 base, with 11 bases separating them. CDR3 residues: CSVHRGGNTGELFF. The CDR3 nucleotides are TGCAGCGTTCACAGGGGGGGGAACACCGGGGAGCTGTTTTTT.

The genes are TRBV28 and TRBJ2-5; 12 nucleotides match TRBD2. The CDR3 is made up of 17 amino acids. The germline CDR1 and CDR2 sequences are MDHEN and SYDVKM. The ends lost 3 bases at V and 0 bases at J; junction bases unmatched: 5. CDR3 region: CASSFVLAGGNQETQYF. The CDR3 coding sequence is TGTGCCAGCAGTTTTGTACTAGCGGGGGGAAACCAAGAGACCCAGTACTTC.

The rearrangement links TRBV7-3 to TRBJ2-3; 8 nucleotides align to TRBD2. Germline V gene data show CDR1 as SGHTA and CDR2 as FQGTGA. Trimming cost V 3 bases and J 5 bases; bases outside gene matches: 4. CDR3 size: 14 residues. CDR3 coding DNA: TGTGCCAGCAGCTTCGCGGGGGGAGGAGATACGCAGTATTTT. Encoded protein: CASSFAGGGDTQYF.

The gene calls are TRBV3-1 (or the pseudogene TRBV3-2) and TRBJ2-4, with 9 bases matching TRBD1. This CDR3 is built from 14 residues. Germline CDR1 is LGHDT and CDR2 is YNNKEL (reference sequence). V shed 3 bases, J shed 7 bases, and the junction held 4 bases outside the gene matches. This CDR3 is CASSHGTGRNIQYF. CDR3 coding DNA: TGTGCCAGCAGCCACGGGACAGGGCGGAACATTCAGTACTTC.

The chain carries TRBV19 and TRBJ2-2, with a weak D call TRBD2 (6 bases). V was shortened by 0 bases and J by 4 bases, with 15 bases between the two germline ends. The CDR3 totals 17 residues. Germline V gene data show CDR1 as LNHDA and CDR2 as SQIVND (reference sequence). CDR3 sequence: CASSIEGNGGRTGELFF. The CDR3 nucleotides are TGTGCCAGTAGTATAGAGGGAAACGGGGGACGCACCGGGGAGCTGTTTTTT.

J is TRBJ2-1 and V is TRBV11-2; 12 bases are a match to TRBD2. Germline V gene lookup returns CDR1 SGHAT and CDR2 FQNNGV. The CDR3 contains 14 residues. With V trimmed by 7 bases and J by 5 bases, 3 bases remained unmatched. DNA of the CDR3: TGTGCCAGCATGGGACTAGCGGGCGACAATGAGCAGTTCTTC. It yields the protein CASMGLAGDNEQFF.

The chain is built from TRBV6-5 and TRBJ1-2, with 8 bases that match TRBD1. The germline V gene has CDR1 MNHEY and CDR2 SVGAGI. The CDR3 consists of 14 residues. Germline trimming cut 5 bases from V and 4 bases from J; bases unmatched to any gene: 6. CDR3 residues: CASSPGGGGYGYTF. The CDR3 DNA sequence: TGTGCCAGCAGTCCAGGGGGCGGCGGCTATGGCTACACCTTC.

The V gene is TRBV6-5, the J gene TRBJ1-4; D is uncertain. CDR1 is MNHEY and CDR2 is SVGAGI in the germline V gene. The CDR3 is 14 residues long. Trimming shortened V by 9 bases and J by 8 bases, and 19 bases separated the two germline ends. The CDR3 sequence is CASGSGSGGEKLFF. The CDR3, as DNA: TGTGCCAGTGGTTCGGGTTCCGGCGGAGAAAAACTGTTTTTT.

The chain has TRBV28 and TRBJ1-1, with 9 bases fitting TRBD1. The ends lost 6 bases at V and 14 bases at J; junction bases unmatched: 16. The CDR3 loop spans 14 amino acids. Germline-derived CDR1 and CDR2 are MDHEN and SYDVKM. As DNA, the CDR3 is TGTGCCAGCAGGCCAACAGGGGGCTCCCGCTTTTCCTTCTTT. This codes for CASRPTGGSRFSFF.

The chain joins TRBV7-3 to TRBJ2-1, with 11 positions matching TRBD1. CDR3 length: 15 amino acids. V shed 5 bases and J 6 bases; nucleotides not matched to a gene: 6. The germline V gene encodes CDR1 SGHTA and CDR2 FQGTGA. CDR3 bases: TGTGCCAGCAGCCCCACCGGGACAGGGGGCAATGAGCAGTTCTTC. It codes for CASSPTGTGGNEQFF.

The chain carries TRBV7-9 and TRBJ2-7; D is possibly TRBD2 (6 bases). Germline assignment: CDR1 SEHNR and CDR2 FQNEAQ (reference sequence). V lost 4 bases, J lost 6 bases, and 16 bases lay in between. The CDR3 has 14 residues. The CDR3 DNA follows: TGTGCCAGCAGCTCTAGACTAGGCTACTTCGAGCAGTACTTC. Translation: CASSSRLGYFEQYF.